This TCR beta chain was sequenced during a study of T cells after yellow fever vaccination. This clonotype was observed at least ten times. Its antigen remains unknown. From germline, CDR1 is DFQATT and CDR2 SNEGSKA (reference sequence). V was pared by 5 bases and J by 3 bases, with 8 bases between. The length of the CDR3 is 11 residues. Generation of TCR cDNA used 5'RACE template switching (which added a universal primer site and UMIs). TCRdb re-called the 5' RACE reads through MiXCR, storing one row per CDR3 protein. The data contain 250,000 or so distinct CDR3 sequences, approximately 3.6% of them singletons. Study results and caveats: Clones that expanded after primary vaccination mostly reappeared after the booster (96% CD4, 88% CD8). One caveat is that FACS-sorted repertoires could contain abundant clonotypes contaminating from the bulk population.

The chain recombines TRBV20-1 with TRBJ2-7; D uncertain. This TCR derives from a young man who received the YFV17D yellow fever vaccine. Sequenced material: PBMCs, taken 15 days after the yellow fever booster vaccination. In DNA form, the CDR3 reads TGCAGTGCTTTGCTAGTCTACGAGCAGTACTTC. Translated, it gives CSALLVYEQYF.